The entry that follows covers one TCR beta chain sequence. Its antigen is currently unknown. This sample was taken from a study of PD-1 blockade in classical Hodgkin lymphoma. Study details: Nivolumab was given intravenously to patients at 3 mg/kg every 2 weeks. Study findings and constraints: Anyone who began nivolumab under 1 year after ASCT was excluded. As was reported, newly diagnosed patients showed lower baseline TCR diversity than healthy donors did.

CDR3 size: 15 residues. V was trimmed by 1 base and J by 4 bases, leaving 13 bases between them. Per the germline V gene, CDR1 is SNHLY and CDR2 is FYNNEI. Here immunoSEQ multiplex PCR was the method, and the copy in TCRdb shows in-frame clones only, minus some. The sample lists over 15,000 clones; around 80% were seen once. Time point defined: cycle 4 day 1 (C4D1), after 6 weeks of nivolumab. Every single patient, without exception, relapsed after autologous stem cell transplantation, and brentuximab vedotin exposure varied. Isolation of CD4+ T cells from thawed PBMCs was performed by magnetic negative selection. Under best response, outcomes were complete response, partial response or progressive disease.

V and J are TRBV2 and TRBJ1-2; perhaps TRBD1 as D (5 bases). The receptor comes from a human donor with classical Hodgkin lymphoma. This material consisted of CD4+ T cells from blood, taken before the fourth cycle of nivolumab. CDR3 bases: TGTGCCAGCAGTGAAGAGGGGCCAGGGCTCTATGGCTACACCTTC. It translates to CASSEEGPGLYGYTF.